This T cell receptor (beta chain) stems from a study of cytomegalovirus exposure and HLA in healthy donors. Primers included in the PCR were 60 Vbeta and 13 Jbeta primers. The assay was immunoSEQ multiplex PCR, and TCRdb's table has in-frame clones only and misses some. Among under 200,000 clones listed, approximately 84% were seen once. Turning to this clone: Its antigen remains unidentified.

Broader study findings: The authors listed roughly 150 TCR beta chains as cytomegalovirus-associated. Association with HLA alleles at 0.05 false discovery rate was found for roughly 17,000 TCR beta sequences in a later analysis. Follow-up analysis later connected one missense variant in DCLRE1C with trimming of TCR beta V- and J-genes.

Sequenced sample: PBMCs. This clonotype was sampled from a woman between 50 and 59 years old in good health and CMV-seropositive.

Here the CDR3 DNA reads TGTGCCAGCAGCGCGCGACAGGGGGCGTATACCGGGGAGCTGTTTTTT. Translated, it gives CASSARQGAYTGELFF. This chain uses TRBV9 with TRBJ2-2; 10 bases map to TRBD1. The CDR3 is made up of 16 amino acids. J gave up 5 bases and V 3 bases, and 7 bases lay outside the gene matches. Germline V lookup: CDR1 SGDLS, CDR2 YYNGEE.